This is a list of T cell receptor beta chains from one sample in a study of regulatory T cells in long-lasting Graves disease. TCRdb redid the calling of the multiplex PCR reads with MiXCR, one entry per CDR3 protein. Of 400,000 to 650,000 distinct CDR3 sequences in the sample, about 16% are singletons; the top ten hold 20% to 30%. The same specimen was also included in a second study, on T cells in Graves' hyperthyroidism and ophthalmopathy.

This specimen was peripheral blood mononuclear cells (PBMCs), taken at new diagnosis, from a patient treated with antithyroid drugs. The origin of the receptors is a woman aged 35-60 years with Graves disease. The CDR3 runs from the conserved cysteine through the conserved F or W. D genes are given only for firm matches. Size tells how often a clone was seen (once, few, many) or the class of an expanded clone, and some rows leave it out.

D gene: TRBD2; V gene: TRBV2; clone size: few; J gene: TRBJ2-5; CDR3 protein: CASSEGLAEETQYF; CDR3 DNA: TGTGCCAGCAGTGAGGGACTAGCCGAAGAGACCCAGTACTTC
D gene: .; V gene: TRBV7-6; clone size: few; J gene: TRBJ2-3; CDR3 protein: CASSSYTSFITDTQYF; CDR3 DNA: TGTGCCAGCAGCTCCTACACTAGTTTCATAACAGATACGCAGTATTTT
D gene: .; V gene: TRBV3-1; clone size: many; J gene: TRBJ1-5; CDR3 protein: CASSQEADQPQHF; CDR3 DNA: TGTGCCAGCAGCCAAGAAGCTGATCAGCCCCAGCATTTT
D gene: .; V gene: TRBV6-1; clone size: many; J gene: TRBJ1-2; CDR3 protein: CASTQQEANNYGYTF; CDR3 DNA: TGTGCCAGCACCCAACAGGAGGCAAATAACTATGGCTACACCTTC
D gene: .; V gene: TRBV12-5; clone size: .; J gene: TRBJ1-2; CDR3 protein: CASGPGGAQGYTF; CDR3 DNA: TGTGCTAGTGGTCCCGGGGGGGCCCAGGGCTACACCTTC
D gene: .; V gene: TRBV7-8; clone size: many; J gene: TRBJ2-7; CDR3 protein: CASSLGRISYEQYF; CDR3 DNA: TGTGCCAGCAGCTTGGGGCGTATCTCCTACGAGCAGTACTTC
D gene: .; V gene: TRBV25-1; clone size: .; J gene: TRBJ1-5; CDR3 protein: CASSERRTGQPQHF; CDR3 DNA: TGTGCCAGCAGTGAACGTCGAACTGGGCAGCCCCAGCATTTT
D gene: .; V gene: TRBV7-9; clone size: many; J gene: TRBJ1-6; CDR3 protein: CASSFMKDSPLHF; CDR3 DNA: TGTGCCAGCAGCTTCATGAAAGATTCACCCCTCCACTTT
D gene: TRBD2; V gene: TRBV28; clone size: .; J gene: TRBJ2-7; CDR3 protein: CASRDSGGTYEQYF; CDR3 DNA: TGTGCCAGCAGGGATAGCGGGGGGACCTACGAGCAGTACTTC
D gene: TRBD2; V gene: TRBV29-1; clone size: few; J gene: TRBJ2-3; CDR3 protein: CSVDRAGGPPDTQYF; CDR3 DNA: TGCAGCGTTGACCGAGCGGGGGGCCCCCCAGATACGCAGTATTTT
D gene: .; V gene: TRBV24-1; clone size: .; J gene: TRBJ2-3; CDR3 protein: CATSDAGSTDTQYF; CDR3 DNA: TGTGCCACCAGTGATGCAGGAAGCACAGATACGCAGTATTTT
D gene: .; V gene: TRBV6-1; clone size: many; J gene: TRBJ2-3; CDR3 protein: CASSEAGAVLSTDTQYF; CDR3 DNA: TGTGCCAGCAGTGAAGCGGGAGCGGTACTTAGCACAGATACGCAGTATTTT
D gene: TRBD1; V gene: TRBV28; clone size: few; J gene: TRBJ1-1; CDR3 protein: CASRPDRGPMNTEAFF; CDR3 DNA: TGTGCCAGCAGGCCCGACAGGGGCCCCATGAACACTGAAGCTTTCTTT
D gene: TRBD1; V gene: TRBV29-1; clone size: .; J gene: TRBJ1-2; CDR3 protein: CSVGSGGGNGYTF; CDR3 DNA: TGCAGCGTTGGGTCAGGGGGCGGGAATGGCTACACCTTC